This TCR beta chain originates from a study of T cell responses to AZD1222 COVID-19 vaccine. The V gene's germline CDR1 is LGHDT and CDR2 YNNKEL (reference sequence). V was shortened by 0 bases and J by 5 bases, with 7 bases between the two germline ends. The CDR3 runs 13 residues. Pooling of second doses given at about 4 or about 12 weeks was done. This table comes from immunoSEQ multiplex PCR, and its TCRdb copy is limited to in-frame clones, with some not included. The top ten clones hold 18% of a sample with fewer than 85,000 clones, 80% to 90% of them seen once. This clonotype originated in an adult who received the AZD1222 COVID-19 vaccine. Sample: peripheral blood, taken 28 days after the second AZD1222 dose. The V call is TRBV3-1 (or the pseudogene TRBV3-2), the J call TRBJ2-5; D ambiguous. CDR3 region: CASSQEVPETQYF. The CDR3, as DNA: TGTGCCAGCAGCCAAGAGGTTCCCGAGACCCAGTACTTC.